These T cell receptor beta chains were read from a single sample in a study of T cells in Graves' hyperthyroidism and ophthalmopathy. One entry per CDR3 protein results from TCRdb running MiXCR on the multiplex PCR reads. The data hold a few hundred thousand distinct CDR3 sequences, with 40% to 55% observed a single time. The source material was peripheral blood or thyroid tissue (not recorded which). The origin of the receptors is a young woman with Graves' hyperthyroidism. Each CDR3 is given with its conserved first and last residue. The order of the fields is D gene, J gene, clone size, V gene, CDR3 DNA, CDR3 protein. The D gene is left open where the match is weak. Not all rows give a size; the values are once, few, many and, for expanded clones, a class.

>TRBD2|TRBJ2-7|many|TRBV20-1
TGCAGTGCTAGAGATGACGGAAGCGGGAGGGCCTACGAGCAGTACTTC
CSARDDGSGRAYEQYF
>TRBD1|TRBJ2-7|many|TRBV6-7
TGTGCCAGCAGTTACACAATTCCAGGGGGCCACGAGCAGTACTTC
CASSYTIPGGHEQYF
>TRBD1|TRBJ2-7|many|TRBV30
TGTGCCTGGAGTGGAGCCGGGACAGGATACTACGAGCAGTACTTC
CAWSGAGTGYYEQYF
>NA|TRBJ2-6|many|TRBV12-3/TRBV12-4
TGTGCCAGCAGCACGCATAACTCTGGGGCCAACGTCCTGACTTTC
CASSTHNSGANVLTF
>NA|TRBJ2-7|many|TRBV5-1
TGCGCCAGCAGCTTTGCCGAGACGGTCACGAGCGAGCAGTACTTC
CASSFAETVTSEQYF
>NA|TRBJ1-5|many|TRBV5-1
TGCGCCAGCAGCTTGCTTGGGGGTAGCAATCAGCCCCAGCATTTT
CASSLLGGSNQPQHF
>NA|TRBJ1-1|many|TRBV29-1
TGCAGCGTTGAGTCTTACAGGGAGAACACTGAAGCTTTCTTT
CSVESYRENTEAFF
>NA|TRBJ2-2|NA|TRBV6-1
TGTGCCAGCAGTGATGGGGGGAACCCAACCGGGGAGCTGTTTTTT
CASSDGGNPTGELFF
>TRBD1|TRBJ1-5|NA|TRBV20-1
TGCAGTGCGATAGCCGGACAGGGGAGACGAGGGAGCAGTCAGCCCCAGCATTTT
CSAIAGQGRRGSSQPQHF
>NA|TRBJ1-5|NA|TRBV2
TGTGCCAGCAGTGTCTGGGGAGGCGATCAGCCCCAGCATTTT
CASSVWGGDQPQHF
>NA|TRBJ1-5|many|TRBV20-1
TGCAGTGCTAGTGGTCAGGTCAATCAGCCCCAGCATTTT
CSASGQVNQPQHF
>NA|TRBJ2-7|NA|TRBV7-3
TGTGCCAGCAGCTTAGATGGCAGAGAGACCTACGAGCAGTACTTC
CASSLDGRETYEQYF
>NA|TRBJ1-2|many|TRBV27
TGTGCCAGCAGGGACGGAGGGGGCTATGGCTACACCTTC
CASRDGGGYGYTF
>TRBD1|TRBJ1-2|NA|TRBV2
TGTGCCAGCGGAGGAACTCGGGGACAGGGGGTCTATGGCTACACCTTC
CASGGTRGQGVYGYTF
>NA|TRBJ1-1|NA|TRBV15
TGTGCCACCAGCAGCCGCCCCGGGAACACTGAAGCTTTCTTT
CATSSRPGNTEAFF
>NA|TRBJ2-1|NA|TRBV2
TGTGCCAGCAGTGAAGCGCACGGACTAAGCTCCTACAATGAGCAGTTCTTC
CASSEAHGLSSYNEQFF
>NA|TRBJ1-1|NA|TRBV20-1
TGCAGTGCCGGGGGAGCAGGGACGGACACTGAAGCTTTCTTT
CSAGGAGTDTEAFF
>TRBD2|TRBJ2-7|NA|TRBV25-1
TGTGCCAGCAGTGCAATGAGGACCGGGACTAGCGGGACGGGGGACGAGCAGTACTTC
CASSAMRTGTSGTGDEQYF
>NA|TRBJ1-4|NA|TRBV4-1
TGCGCCAGCATGCGGGAGGGAGGAAATGAAAAACTGTTTTTT
CASMREGGNEKLFF